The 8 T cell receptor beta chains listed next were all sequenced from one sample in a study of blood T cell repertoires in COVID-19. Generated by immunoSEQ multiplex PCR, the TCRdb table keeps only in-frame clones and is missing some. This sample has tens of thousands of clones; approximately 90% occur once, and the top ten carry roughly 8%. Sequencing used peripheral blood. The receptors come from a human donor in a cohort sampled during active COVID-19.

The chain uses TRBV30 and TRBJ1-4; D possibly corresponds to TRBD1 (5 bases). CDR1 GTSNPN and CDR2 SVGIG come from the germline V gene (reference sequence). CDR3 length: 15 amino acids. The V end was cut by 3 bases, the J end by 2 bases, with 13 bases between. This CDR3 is CAWSTSGRTNEKLFF. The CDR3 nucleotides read TGTGCCTGGAGCACCTCAGGGAGGACTAATGAAAAACTGTTTTTT. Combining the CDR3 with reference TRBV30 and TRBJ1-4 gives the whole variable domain SQTIHQWPATLVQPVGSPLSLECTVEGTSNPNLYWYRQAAGRGLQLLFYSVGIGQISSEVPQNLSASRPQDRQFILSSKKLLLSDSGFYLCAWSTSGRTNEKLFFGSGTQLSVL.

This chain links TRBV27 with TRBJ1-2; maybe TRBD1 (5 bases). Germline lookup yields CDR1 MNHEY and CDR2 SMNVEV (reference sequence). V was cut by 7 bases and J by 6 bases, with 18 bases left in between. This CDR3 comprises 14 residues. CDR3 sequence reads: CASNRAGSGNGYTF. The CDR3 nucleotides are TGTGCCAGCAATCGGGCAGGGTCCGGAAATGGCTACACCTTC.

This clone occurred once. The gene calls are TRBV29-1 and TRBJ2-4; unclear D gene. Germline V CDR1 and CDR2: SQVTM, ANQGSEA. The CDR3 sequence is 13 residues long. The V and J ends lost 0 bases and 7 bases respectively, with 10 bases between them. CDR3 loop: CSVEDRSRNIQYF. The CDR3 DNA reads TGCAGCGTTGAAGATCGATCTCGGAACATTCAGTACTTC.

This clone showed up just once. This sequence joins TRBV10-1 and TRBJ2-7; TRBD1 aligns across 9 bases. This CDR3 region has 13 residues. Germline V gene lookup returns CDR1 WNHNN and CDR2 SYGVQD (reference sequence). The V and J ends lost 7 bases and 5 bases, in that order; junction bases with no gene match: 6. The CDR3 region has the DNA TGCGCCAGCACAGACAGGGGGAAAAACGAGCAGTACTTC. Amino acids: CASTDRGKNEQYF.

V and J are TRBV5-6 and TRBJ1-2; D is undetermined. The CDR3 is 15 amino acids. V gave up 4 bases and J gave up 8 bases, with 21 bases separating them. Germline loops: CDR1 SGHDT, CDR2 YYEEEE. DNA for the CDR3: TGTGCCAGCAGCAGTTATCAATTCGTCGAGTGGGGCTACACCTTC. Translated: CASSSYQFVEWGYTF.

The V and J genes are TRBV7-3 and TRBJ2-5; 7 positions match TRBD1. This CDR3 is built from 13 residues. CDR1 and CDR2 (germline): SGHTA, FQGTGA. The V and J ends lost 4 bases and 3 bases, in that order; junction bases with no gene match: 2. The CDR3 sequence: CASSSDREETQYF. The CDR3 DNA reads TGTGCCAGCAGCTCAGACAGGGAAGAGACCCAGTACTTC.

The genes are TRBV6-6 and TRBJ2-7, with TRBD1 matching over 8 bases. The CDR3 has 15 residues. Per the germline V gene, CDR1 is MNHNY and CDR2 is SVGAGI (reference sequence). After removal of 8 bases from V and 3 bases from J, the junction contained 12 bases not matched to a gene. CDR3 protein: CASGGRQGSFYEQYF. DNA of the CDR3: TGTGCCAGCGGGGGACGACAGGGGTCATTCTACGAGCAGTACTTC.

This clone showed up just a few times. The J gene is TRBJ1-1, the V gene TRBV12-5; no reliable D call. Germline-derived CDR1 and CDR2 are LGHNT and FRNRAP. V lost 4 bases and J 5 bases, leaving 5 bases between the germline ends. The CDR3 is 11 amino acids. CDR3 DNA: TGTGCTAGTGGTTCGGGAACTGAAGCTTTCTTT. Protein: CASGSGTEAFF.